This T cell receptor beta chain was identified in a study of PD-1 blockade in mismatch repair-deficient tumors. Clones were read by immunoSEQ multiplex PCR, and TCRdb kept only the in-frame ones, dropping some. The repertoire holds 15,000 to 20,000 clones, with roughly 84% as singletons. V lost 5 bases to trimming and J lost 9 bases; unmatched junction nucleotides: 9. Germline V gene data show CDR1 as MDHEN and CDR2 as SYDVKM. The CDR3 consists of 16 residues. The J gene is TRBJ2-3, the V gene TRBV28; TRBD2 aligns across 15 bases. Material: PBMCs, obtained 22 to 25 weeks after starting pembrolizumab. The source of this sequence is an adult with mismatch repair-deficient cancer. CDR3 protein: CASSPTGLAGGHTQYF. As DNA, the CDR3 is TGTGCCAGCAGTCCGACCGGACTAGCGGGAGGGCACACGCAGTATTTT.